These T cell receptor beta chains were read from a single sample in a study of T cell repertoires in cytomegalovirus infection. These receptors are not linked to any known antigen. One entry per CDR3 protein results from TCRdb running MiXCR on the reads. The sample carries some 920,000 distinct CDR3 sequences, approximately 31% recorded once. The material sequenced was cultured CD8+ T cells from PBMCs, taken from culture after CMV antigen stimulation. The receptors come from a human donor in good health (CMV status not recorded). Some clones in this sample may be carry-over from other donors' samples. Each CDR3 is given with its conserved first and last residue. The order of the fields is V gene, CDR3 protein.

V gene: TRBV12-3/TRBV12-4
CDR3 protein: CASSWDLNQPQHF

V gene: TRBV15
CDR3 protein: CATRTAGSGEKLFF

V gene: TRBV10-3
CDR3 protein: CASRTSGVNTGELFF

V gene: TRBV29-1
CDR3 protein: CSVPLRGQGRDTQYF

V gene: TRBV7-6
CDR3 protein: CASSKPSGGARDEQYF

V gene: TRBV6-5
CDR3 protein: CASSYSRGPGNYGYTF

V gene: TRBV7-6
CDR3 protein: CASSPSRTERNTIYF

V gene: TRBV2
CDR3 protein: CASRDSPIEQYF

V gene: TRBV5-6
CDR3 protein: CASSGDSFTGVYNEQFF

V gene: TRBV7-8
CDR3 protein: CASSSGPLQETQYF

V gene: TRBV20-1
CDR3 protein: CSAASVGYTF

V gene: TRBV7-9
CDR3 protein: CASSSSRDSGNTIYF

V gene: TRBV2
CDR3 protein: CASSWDREGEQYF

V gene: TRBV7-6
CDR3 protein: CASSLVASAGQMRETQYF

V gene: TRBV27
CDR3 protein: CASSLSSKRGEAFF

V gene: TRBV9
CDR3 protein: CASSETGVSETQYF

V gene: TRBV9
CDR3 protein: CASSVTGQKGTEAFF

V gene: TRBV14
CDR3 protein: CASSQGQLIRSYNSPLHF

V gene: TRBV19
CDR3 protein: CASSRPGTDYGYTF

V gene: TRBV10-3
CDR3 protein: CAISELRTAIGETQYF

V gene: TRBV7-9
CDR3 protein: CASSSSSTGLKDTEAFF

V gene: TRBV6-5
CDR3 protein: CASRLTGVTGNTIYF

V gene: TRBV5-1
CDR3 protein: CASSLLLGPMNTEAFF

V gene: TRBV7-9
CDR3 protein: CASNAGARTEAFF

V gene: TRBV5-1
CDR3 protein: CASGEGWGYNEQFF

V gene: TRBV19
CDR3 protein: CASSLLGQGEEQYF

V gene: TRBV20-1
CDR3 protein: CSAGFGGPSDEQFF

V gene: TRBV4-1
CDR3 protein: CASSRSREYSDTQYF

V gene: TRBV18
CDR3 protein: CASSRWTDQETQYF

V gene: TRBV12-3/TRBV12-4
CDR3 protein: CASRNRDRDAGELFF

V gene: TRBV6-1
CDR3 protein: CATAPGNSNQPQHF

V gene: TRBV7-8
CDR3 protein: CASSLSRIMNTEAFF

V gene: TRBV29-1
CDR3 protein: CSVEDVDPGIGADTQYF

V gene: TRBV7-9
CDR3 protein: CASSLAHTEAFF

V gene: TRBV7-4
CDR3 protein: CANSLAERDGYTF

V gene: TRBV5-6
CDR3 protein: CASSLPSGGLKTQYF

V gene: TRBV7-9
CDR3 protein: CASSVTLNQPQHF

V gene: TRBV27
CDR3 protein: CASSLSSRGNTIYF

V gene: TRBV29-1
CDR3 protein: CSVEERRVSGANVLTF

V gene: TRBV20-1
CDR3 protein: CSAGPGLRQETQYF

V gene: TRBV14
CDR3 protein: CASSPNFPSSGNTIYF

V gene: TRBV11-1
CDR3 protein: CASIGVPTDTQYF

V gene: TRBV29-1
CDR3 protein: CSVAGDLLTVNTEAFF

V gene: TRBV6-6
CDR3 protein: CASSYPQGGQGYNEQFF

V gene: TRBV9
CDR3 protein: CASSSPISGGANEQFF

V gene: TRBV6-5
CDR3 protein: CASRRPPAQYF

V gene: TRBV11-2
CDR3 protein: CASSLWTSGGYNEQFF

V gene: TRBV7-8
CDR3 protein: CASFSPSSTDTQYF

V gene: TRBV19
CDR3 protein: CASRIGGANDNEQFF

V gene: TRBV27
CDR3 protein: CASSYRGDEQFF

V gene: TRBV7-3
CDR3 protein: CASSSTRDRGNEQFF

V gene: TRBV24-1
CDR3 protein: CATSDLRGQGTEAFF

V gene: TRBV28
CDR3 protein: CASRGAHTEAFF

V gene: TRBV14
CDR3 protein: CASSQSRGPVGYTF

V gene: TRBV7-9
CDR3 protein: CASSLGDQPQHF

V gene: TRBV28
CDR3 protein: CASSISGLAAQETQYF

V gene: TRBV7-9
CDR3 protein: CASSLGGRPVDKTQYF

V gene: TRBV27
CDR3 protein: CASSSLNFYEQYF

V gene: TRBV7-6
CDR3 protein: CASSLDRVNAFF